The 20 T cell receptor beta chains given below trace back to one sample, sequenced in a study of blood T cells in healthy people across ages. The use of a sample-barcoded 5' primer and a J-beta primer mix characterized a second PCR of roughly 6 to 11 cycles. TCRdb re-analysed the 5' RACE reads in MiXCR, keeping a single row per CDR3 protein. Counted here are about 640,000 distinct CDR3 sequences, 58% occurring once; the ten biggest clones make up approximately 37%. The sequenced material came from blood. These receptors came from a man in his 60s in good health.

This clonotype has a single count. This chain links TRBV11-2 with TRBJ1-3; D may be TRBD1 (5 bases). Germline assignment: CDR1 SGHAT and CDR2 FQNNGV. The CDR3 totals 14 residues. V gave up 5 bases and J gave up 4 bases, with 12 bases separating them. CDR3 nucleotides: TGTGCCAGCAGCCTCGTCAGGGTAGGAAACACCATATATTTT. It encodes CASSLVRVGNTIYF.

The chain recombines TRBV25-1 with TRBJ2-1; TRBD1 or TRBD2 may be the D gene (5 bases each). Looked up from germline, CDR1 is MGHDK and CDR2 is SYGVNS. Deletions cut 6 bases from V and 13 bases from J, with 16 bases between. The CDR3 sequence is 12 residues long. The CDR3 reads CASRTDWGTQFF. The CDR3 DNA sequence: TGTGCCAGCAGAACCGACTGGGGGACCCAGTTCTTC.

The V and J genes are TRBV29-1 and TRBJ2-5; the D call may be TRBD1 or TRBD2 (5 bases each). The assigned J gene may be wrong: the sequence end matches TRBJ2-7 better. The CDR3 spans 13 residues. CDR1 and CDR2 from the germline V gene are SQVTM and ANQGSEA. The CDR3 here is CSAGAGISYEQYF. The CDR3 DNA reads as TGCAGCGCCGGGGCAGGGATAAGCTACGAGCAGTACTTC.

This chain connects TRBV18 to TRBJ1-2, with D perhaps matching TRBD1 (5 bases). Germline CDR1 is KGHSH and CDR2 is LQKENI. Trimming took off 0 bases at V and 3 bases at J, with 14 bases between the two ends. The length of the CDR3 is 16 residues. The CDR3 here is CASSPPGDRLYYGYTF. The CDR3 nucleotides are TGTGCCAGCTCACCACCTGGGGACCGCTTATACTATGGCTACACCTTC.

This clonotype showed up just a few times. The V call is TRBV5-1, the J call TRBJ1-1; D unclear. The CDR3 covers 15 residues. The V gene's germline CDR1 is SGHRS and CDR2 YFSETQ. Trimming cost V 1 base and J 4 bases, with 14 bases left between them. The chain's CDR3 is CASSLSGKGSTEAFF. As DNA, the CDR3 is TGCGCCAGCAGCTTGAGCGGCAAGGGATCCACTGAAGCTTTCTTT.

Here the CDR3 reads CASSYEGTGGVLETQYF. The CDR3 DNA is TGTGCCAGCAGTTACGAGGGGACAGGGGGCGTTTTGGAGACCCAGTACTTC. The chain carries TRBV6-2 or TRBV6-3 and TRBJ2-5, with TRBD1 identical over 12 bases. Germline V gene data show CDR1 as MNHEY and CDR2 as SVGEGT. CDR3 length equals 17 residues. J was trimmed by 5 bases and V by 2 bases; bases with no gene match: 9.

J is TRBJ1-1 and V is TRBV12-3 or TRBV12-4; tentatively, D is TRBD1 (5 bases). V shed 6 bases and J shed 6 bases, with 20 bases lying between them. This CDR3 is 15 amino acids long. In DNA, the CDR3 is TGTGCCAGCAGCCTGGCCAACCCCGGGGGTCCTGAAGCTTTCTTT. Amino acid sequence: CASSLANPGGPEAFF.

A word on this clonotype: At one end, the junction sequence differs from germline, possibly due to a read error. The chain couples TRBV13 to TRBJ2-1, with D possibly being TRBD1 (6 bases). The CDR3 is 13 residues long. Germline CDR1 reads PRHDT; CDR2 reads FYEKMQ (reference sequence). CDR3 sequence reads: CASSPTGNNERFF. The CDR3 nucleotides read TGTGCCAGCAGCCCTACAGGGAACAATGAGCGGTTCTTC.

J is TRBJ2-1 and V is TRBV4-2; tentative D call: TRBD1 (7 bases). V was cut by 3 bases and J by 8 bases, with 20 bases left in between. This CDR3 is built from 16 residues. The V gene's germline CDR1 is LGHNA and CDR2 YNFKEQ. CDR3 in amino acids: CASSQDAGQTGDEQFF. The CDR3 DNA reads TGTGCCAGCAGCCAGGACGCGGGACAGACGGGCGATGAGCAGTTCTTC.

The sample holds one count of this clonotype. The V call is TRBV20-1, the J call TRBJ2-1; TRBD2 aligns across 13 bases. Losses at the gene ends were 3 bases for V and 4 bases for J; bases not matched to a gene: 3. Per germline, CDR1 DFQATT and CDR2 SNEGSKA (reference sequence). CDR3 length equals 15 residues. CDR3 in DNA: TGCAGTGCTAGGTCGGGACTAGCGGGGTACAATGAGCAGTTCTTC. Its protein product is CSARSGLAGYNEQFF.

The chain joins TRBV9 to TRBJ2-5; TRBD1 matches 8 bases. The DNA end is more similar to TRBJ2-7, so the J call may be wrong. Looked up from germline, CDR1 is SGDLS and CDR2 is YYNGEE. The CDR3 sequence is 15 residues long. In DNA, the CDR3 is TGTGCCAGCAGCGCCAAGACAGGGGCAGACTACGAGCAGTACTTC. Its translation is CASSAKTGADYEQYF.

This chain joins TRBV6-5 and TRBJ2-7, with 8 bases identical to TRBD1. The germline CDR1 and CDR2 sequences are MNHEY and SVGAGI. The CDR3 is 15 residues long. J was trimmed by 0 bases and V by 6 bases; bases with no gene match: 7. The CDR3 loop reads CASRTTGAISYEQYF. CDR3 nucleotides: TGTGCCAGCAGGACGACAGGGGCAATCTCCTACGAGCAGTACTTC.

V gene TRBV29-1 combines with J gene TRBJ2-7, with D possibly being TRBD1 (5 bases). Trimming removed 4 bases from V and 2 bases from J, with 12 bases in between. Germline V gene lookup returns CDR1 SQVTM and CDR2 ANQGSEA. The CDR3 length is 13 residues. The DNA of the CDR3 is TGCAGCGTTGCAGAAGGGGCTACCTACGAGCAGTACTTC. Translated, it gives CSVAEGATYEQYF.

This chain's CDR3 is CASSFLGSDWANEQYF. The DNA for the CDR3 is TGTGCCAGCAGCTTTTTAGGGTCCGACTGGGCGAACGAGCAGTACTTC. The chain joins TRBV5-5 to TRBJ2-7; D is uncertain. The CDR3 runs 16 residues. Germline V gene data show CDR1 as SGHKS and CDR2 as YYEKEE (reference sequence). V was shortened by 2 bases and J by 5 bases, with 20 bases between the two germline ends. Filled out from reference TRBV5-5 and TRBJ2-7, the complete variable domain reads DAGVTQSPTHLIKTRGQQVTLRCSPISGHKSVSWYQQVLGQGPQFIFQYYEKEERGRGNFPDRFSARQFPNYSSELNVNALLLGDSALYLCASSFLGSDWANEQYFGPGTRLTVT.

The rearrangement uses TRBV3-1 and TRBJ2-3; TRBD2 agrees at 10 bases. Germline loops: CDR1 LGHDT, CDR2 YNNKEL (reference sequence). The CDR3 has 17 amino acids. After removal of 2 bases from V and 3 bases from J, the junction contained 8 bases not matched to a gene. DNA for the CDR3: TGTGCCAGCAGCCAATCCAGCGGGGGGGTTGGTACAGATACGCAGTATTTT. Protein sequence: CASSQSSGGVGTDTQYF.

This rearrangement joins TRBV20-1 to TRBJ2-3, with 9 bases matching TRBD1. Germline V CDR1 and CDR2: DFQATT, SNEGSKA (reference sequence). The CDR3 spans 15 residues. With 3 bases clipped from V and 1 base from J, the junction kept 5 bases outside the gene matches. The CDR3 region is CSARRGQGGTDTQYF. The CDR3 nucleotides read TGCAGTGCTAGGAGGGGACAGGGAGGCACAGATACGCAGTATTTT.

This clonotype was seen a handful of times. The gene calls are TRBV18 and TRBJ1-4; 7 bases line up with TRBD1. Germline V gives CDR1 KGHSH, CDR2 LQKENI. Unmatched junction bases numbered 14, after V lost 3 bases and J lost 16 bases. This CDR3 is 14 amino acids long. The CDR3 bases are TGTGCCAGCTCACCCCTCGGGACAGCCGGCGGAGGGTTTTTT. Translating gives CASSPLGTAGGGFF.

This clonotype was seen only a few times. The V and J genes are TRBV4-1 and TRBJ2-5, with D possibly being TRBD1 or TRBD2 (5 bases each). Germline lookup yields CDR1 MGHRA and CDR2 YSYEKL. Trimming removed 6 bases from V and 1 base from J, with 15 bases in between. The CDR3 runs 15 residues. The CDR3 bases are TGCGCCAGCAGAGTTGGGGGTGGGCCCCAAGAGACCCAGTACTTC. It encodes CASRVGGGPQETQYF.

This clonotype was recorded a few times. V is TRBV20-1 and J is TRBJ1-6; TRBD1 is a possible D gene (6 bases). V was shortened by 7 bases and J by 6 bases, with 19 bases between the two germline ends. CDR1 is DFQATT, CDR2 SNEGSKA, per germline (reference sequence). This CDR3 region has 15 residues. The CDR3 DNA is TGCAGTGTCCCGATAGGGGGGTTGTCTAATTCACCCCTCCACTTT. This translates into CSVPIGGLSNSPLHF.

This clonotype occurred a few times. The genes are TRBV20-1 and TRBJ2-1, with 7 bases identical to TRBD1. The V segment lost 7 bases and the J segment 0 bases; nucleotides outside the gene matches: 6. The CDR3 is 14 amino acids. CDR1 and CDR2 (germline): DFQATT, SNEGSKA (reference sequence). CDR3 sequence: CSVQQGSSYNEQFF. The DNA of the CDR3 is TGCAGTGTCCAACAGGGGAGCTCCTACAATGAGCAGTTCTTC.